This T cell receptor (beta chain) was recovered during a study of T-cell reconstitution after alpha-beta-depleted transplantation in children. General study findings and limits: After transplant, high TCRbeta diversity at day 60 in some patients arose from surviving recipient T cells and thymic progenitors. Expanded graft clones, several hundred of them, were reportedly the source of alpha-beta T cells about two months after transplant. One year after transplant, T-cell counts and diversity came mostly from newly produced T cells.

With regard to this clonotype: The target antigen is unknown.

Preparation of the TCRbeta library used unique molecular identifiers. A single record per CDR3 protein comes from TCRdb applying MiXCR to the PCR reads. The sample contains 600,000 to 800,000 distinct CDR3 sequences, under 15% of which appear only once. CDR3 length: 14 amino acids. V lost 5 bases to trimming and J lost 1 base, with 11 bases between them. Germline V gives CDR1 MNHNS, CDR2 SASEGT. This TCR derives from a girl aged 2 to 9 with congenital amegakaryocytic thrombocytopenia, due to receive a stem cell transplant. The V and J genes are TRBV6-1 and TRBJ2-5; D not certain. The specimen was PBMCs, collected before TCRalphabeta/CD19-depleted stem cell transplant. The chain's CDR3 is CASSRTVSQETQYF. In nucleotides, the CDR3 is TGTGCCAGCAGTCGTACGGTGTCCCAAGAGACCCAGTACTTC.